The entry below gives a single TCR beta chain sequence along with its context. Its antigen is as yet unknown. Assay runs were performed at deep level. Method: immunoSEQ multiplex PCR; TCRdb's copy keeps in-frame clones and lacks some. The table has around 1.1 million clones, approximately 80% seen once; the top ten hold roughly 0.65%. Investigators divided CD4+ cells into CD45RA+ naive and CD45RA-negative memory subsets. With 8 bases removed from V and 8 bases from J, the gap between germline ends came to 16 bases. Germline assignment: CDR1 MDHEN and CDR2 SYDVKM. The CDR3 loop spans 13 amino acids. The data derive from a study of shared clonotypes between healthy human individuals. Whole-study context: CD4 naive cells filled three plates per donor, CD4 memory three, CD8 naive two and CD8 memory one. Findings and limits, study-wide: Apart from blood, nothing was sampled; tissue repertoires likely differ.

Sequences were obtained from memory CD4+ T cells from PBMCs. This sample's subset: CD45RA-negative fraction. The source is a man aged 18 to 29 in good health. Some clones in this sample may be carry-over from other donors' samples. The genes are TRBV28 and TRBJ2-4; possible D gene TRBD2, 5 bases. CDR3 protein: CASFGRRWDIQYF. The CDR3 coding sequence is TGTGCCAGCTTCGGACGGAGGTGGGACATTCAGTACTTC.